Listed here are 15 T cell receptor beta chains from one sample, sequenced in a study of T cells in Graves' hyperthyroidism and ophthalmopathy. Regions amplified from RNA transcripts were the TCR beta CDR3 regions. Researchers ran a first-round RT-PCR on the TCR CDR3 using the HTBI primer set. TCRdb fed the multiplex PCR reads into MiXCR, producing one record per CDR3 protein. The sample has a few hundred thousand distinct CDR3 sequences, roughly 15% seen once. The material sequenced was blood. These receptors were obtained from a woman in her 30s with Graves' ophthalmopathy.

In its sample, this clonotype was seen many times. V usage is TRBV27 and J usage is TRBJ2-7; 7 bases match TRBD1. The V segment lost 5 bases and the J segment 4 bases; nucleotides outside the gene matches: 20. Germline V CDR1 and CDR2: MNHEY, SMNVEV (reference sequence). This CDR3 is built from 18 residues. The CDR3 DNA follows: TGTGCCAGCAGTACCAGACAGGGAGCCTTATCTGTACATTACGAGCAGTACTTC. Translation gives CASSTRQGALSVHYEQYF.

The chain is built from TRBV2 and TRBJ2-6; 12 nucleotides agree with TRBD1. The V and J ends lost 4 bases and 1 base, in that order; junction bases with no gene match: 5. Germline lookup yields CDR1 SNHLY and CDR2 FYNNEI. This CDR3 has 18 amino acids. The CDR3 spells CASSGDRGRRSGANVLTF. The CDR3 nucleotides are TGTGCCAGCAGTGGGGACAGGGGGCGCAGGTCTGGGGCCAACGTCCTGACTTTC.

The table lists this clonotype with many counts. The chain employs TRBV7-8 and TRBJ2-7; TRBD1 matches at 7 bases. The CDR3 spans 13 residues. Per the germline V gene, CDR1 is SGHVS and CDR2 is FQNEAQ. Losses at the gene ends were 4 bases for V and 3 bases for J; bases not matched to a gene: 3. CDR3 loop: CASSSTGIYEQYF. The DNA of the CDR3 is TGTGCCAGCAGCTCGACAGGGATCTACGAGCAGTACTTC.

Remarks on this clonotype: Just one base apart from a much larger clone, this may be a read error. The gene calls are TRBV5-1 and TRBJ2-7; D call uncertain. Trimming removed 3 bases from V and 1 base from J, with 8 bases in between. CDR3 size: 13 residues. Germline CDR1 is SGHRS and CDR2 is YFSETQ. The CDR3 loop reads CASSSQASYEQYF. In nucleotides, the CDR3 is TGCGCCAGCAGCTCGCAGGCTTCCTACGAGCAGTACTTC.

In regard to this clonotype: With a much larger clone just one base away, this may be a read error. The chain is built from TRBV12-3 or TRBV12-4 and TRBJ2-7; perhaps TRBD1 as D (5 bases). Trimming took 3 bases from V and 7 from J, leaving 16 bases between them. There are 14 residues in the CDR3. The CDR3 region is CASSFSGNRDEQYF. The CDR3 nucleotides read TGTGCCAGCAGTTTCTCAGGGAATCGCGATGAGCAGTACTTC.

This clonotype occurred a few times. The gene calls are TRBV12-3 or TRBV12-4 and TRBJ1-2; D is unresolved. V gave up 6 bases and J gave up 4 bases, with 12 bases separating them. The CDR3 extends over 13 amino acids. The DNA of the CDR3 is TGTGCCAGCAGCCCCGACCCAGCCTATGGCTACACCTTC. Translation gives CASSPDPAYGYTF.

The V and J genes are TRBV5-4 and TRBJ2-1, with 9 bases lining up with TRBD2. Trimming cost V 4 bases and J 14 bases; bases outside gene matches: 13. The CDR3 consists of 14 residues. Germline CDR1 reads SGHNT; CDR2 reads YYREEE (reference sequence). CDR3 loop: CASSPMDGGGVEFF. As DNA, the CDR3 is TGTGCCAGCAGCCCCATGGACGGCGGGGGGGTTGAGTTCTTC.

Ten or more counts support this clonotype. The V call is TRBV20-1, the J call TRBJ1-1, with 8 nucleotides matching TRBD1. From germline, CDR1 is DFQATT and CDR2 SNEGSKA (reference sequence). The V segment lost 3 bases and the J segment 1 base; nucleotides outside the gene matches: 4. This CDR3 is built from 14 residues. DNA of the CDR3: TGCAGTGCTAGTGACAGGGGCGCGAACACTGAAGCTTTCTTT. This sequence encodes CSASDRGANTEAFF.

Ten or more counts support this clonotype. CDR3 in amino acids: CASSLNLAGGRRDTQYF. CDR3 nucleotide sequence: TGTGCCAGCAGTTTAAATCTAGCGGGGGGGCGGAGAGATACGCAGTATTTT. This chain uses TRBV28 with TRBJ2-3; 12 bases are shared with TRBD2. The germline gives CDR1 MDHEN, CDR2 SYDVKM. V dropped 2 bases and J dropped 5; count of bases not matched to a gene: 8. There are 17 residues in the CDR3.

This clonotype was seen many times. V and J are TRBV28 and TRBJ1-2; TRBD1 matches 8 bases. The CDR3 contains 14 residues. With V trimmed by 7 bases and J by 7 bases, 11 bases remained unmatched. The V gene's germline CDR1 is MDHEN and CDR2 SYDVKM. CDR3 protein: CASTTGGRGLGYTF. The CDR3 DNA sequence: TGTGCCAGCACTACTGGGGGCAGGGGGCTTGGCTACACCTTC.

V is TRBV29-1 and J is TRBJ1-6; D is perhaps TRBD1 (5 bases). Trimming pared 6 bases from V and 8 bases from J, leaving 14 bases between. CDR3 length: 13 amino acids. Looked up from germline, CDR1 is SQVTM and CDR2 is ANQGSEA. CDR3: CSVSKGGDSPLHF. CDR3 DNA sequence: TGCAGCGTGTCCAAAGGAGGGGATTCACCCCTCCACTTT.

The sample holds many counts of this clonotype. CDR3 region: CASTAGTSGGEQFF. The CDR3 nucleotides are TGCGCCAGTACCGCCGGGACTAGCGGGGGTGAGCAGTTCTTC. This chain joins TRBV5-1 and TRBJ2-1; 14 bases agree with TRBD2. Germline CDR1 reads SGHRS; CDR2 reads YFSETQ. Trimming removed 8 bases from V and 9 bases from J; junction bases left unmatched: 7. This CDR3 has 14 amino acids.

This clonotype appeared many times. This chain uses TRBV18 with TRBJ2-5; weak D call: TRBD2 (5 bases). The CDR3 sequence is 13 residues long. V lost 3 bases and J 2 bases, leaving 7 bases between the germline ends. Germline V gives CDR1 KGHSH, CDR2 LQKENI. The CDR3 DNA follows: TGTGCCAGCTCACCTAGCGTACAAGAGACCCAGTACTTC. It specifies CASSPSVQETQYF.

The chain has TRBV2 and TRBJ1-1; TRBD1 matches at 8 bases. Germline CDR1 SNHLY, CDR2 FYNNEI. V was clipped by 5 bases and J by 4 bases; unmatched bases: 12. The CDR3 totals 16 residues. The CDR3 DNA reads TGTGCCAGCAGTTCCAAACAGGGGGTTTGGGGCACTGAAGCTTTCTTT. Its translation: CASSSKQGVWGTEAFF.

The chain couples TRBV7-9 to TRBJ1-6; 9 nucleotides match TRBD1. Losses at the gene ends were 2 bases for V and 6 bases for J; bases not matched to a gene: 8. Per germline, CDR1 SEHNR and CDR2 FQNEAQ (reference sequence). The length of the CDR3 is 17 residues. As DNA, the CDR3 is TGTGCCAGCAGCTTATTCGGGACAGGGCGACCTAATTCACCCCTCCACTTT. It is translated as CASSLFGTGRPNSPLHF.